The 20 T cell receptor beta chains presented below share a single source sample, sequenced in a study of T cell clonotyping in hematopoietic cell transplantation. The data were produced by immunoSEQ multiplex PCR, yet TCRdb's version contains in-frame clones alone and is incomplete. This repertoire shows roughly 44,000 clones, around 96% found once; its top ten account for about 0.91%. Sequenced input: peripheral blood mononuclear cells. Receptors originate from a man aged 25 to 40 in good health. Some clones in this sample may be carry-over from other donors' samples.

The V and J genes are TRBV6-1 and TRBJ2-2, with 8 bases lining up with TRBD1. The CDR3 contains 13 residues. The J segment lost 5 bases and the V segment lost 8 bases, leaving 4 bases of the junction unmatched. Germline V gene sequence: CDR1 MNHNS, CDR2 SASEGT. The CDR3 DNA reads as TGTGCCAGCGGGCAGGGGGCGACCGGGGAGCTGTTTTTT. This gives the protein CASGQGATGELFF.

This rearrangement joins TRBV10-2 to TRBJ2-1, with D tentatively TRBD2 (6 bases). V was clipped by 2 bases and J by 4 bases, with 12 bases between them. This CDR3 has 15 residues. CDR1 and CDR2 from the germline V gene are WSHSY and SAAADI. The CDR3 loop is CASSEAGPTYNEQFF. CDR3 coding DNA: TGCGCCAGCAGTGAGGCGGGGCCGACTTACAATGAGCAGTTCTTC.

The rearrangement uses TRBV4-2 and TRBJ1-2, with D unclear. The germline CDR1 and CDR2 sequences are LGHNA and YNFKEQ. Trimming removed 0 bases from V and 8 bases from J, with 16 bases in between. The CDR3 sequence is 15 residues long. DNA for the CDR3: TGTGCCAGCAGCCAAGATTTGGGTGACCTGGGCGGCTACACCTTC. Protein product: CASSQDLGDLGGYTF.

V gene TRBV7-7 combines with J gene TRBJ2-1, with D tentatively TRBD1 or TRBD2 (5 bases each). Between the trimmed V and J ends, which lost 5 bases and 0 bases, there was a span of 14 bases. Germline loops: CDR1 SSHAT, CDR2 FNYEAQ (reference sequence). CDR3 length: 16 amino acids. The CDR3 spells CASSHIMGDSYNEQFF. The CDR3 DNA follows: TGTGCCAGCAGCCATATAATGGGGGACTCCTACAATGAGCAGTTCTTC.

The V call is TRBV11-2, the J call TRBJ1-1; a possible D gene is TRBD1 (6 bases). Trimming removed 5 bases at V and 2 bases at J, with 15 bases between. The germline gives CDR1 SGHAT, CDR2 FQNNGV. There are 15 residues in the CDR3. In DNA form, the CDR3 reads TGTGCCAGCAGCCGACTACGGACAGCTAACACTGAAGCTTTCTTT. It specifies CASSRLRTANTEAFF.

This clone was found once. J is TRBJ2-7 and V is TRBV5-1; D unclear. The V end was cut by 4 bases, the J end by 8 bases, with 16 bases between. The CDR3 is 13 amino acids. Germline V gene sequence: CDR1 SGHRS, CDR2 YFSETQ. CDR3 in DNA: TGCGCCAGCAGCCCCGGTGGGTCGCCGAAGCAGTACTTC. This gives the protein CASSPGGSPKQYF.

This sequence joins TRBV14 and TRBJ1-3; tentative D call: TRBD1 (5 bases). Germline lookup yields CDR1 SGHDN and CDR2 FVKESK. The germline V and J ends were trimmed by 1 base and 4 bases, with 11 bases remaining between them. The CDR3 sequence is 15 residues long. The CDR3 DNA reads TGTGCCAGCAGCCAAGTAAGGGGATCAGGAAACACCATATATTTT. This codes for CASSQVRGSGNTIYF.

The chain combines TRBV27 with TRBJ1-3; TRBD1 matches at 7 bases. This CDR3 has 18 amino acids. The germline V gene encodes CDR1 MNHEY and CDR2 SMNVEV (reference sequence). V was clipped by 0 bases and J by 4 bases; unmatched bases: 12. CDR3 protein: CASSLSGPRGARGNTIYF. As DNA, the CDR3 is TGTGCCAGCAGTTTATCCGGTCCCAGGGGGGCGAGAGGAAACACCATATATTTT.

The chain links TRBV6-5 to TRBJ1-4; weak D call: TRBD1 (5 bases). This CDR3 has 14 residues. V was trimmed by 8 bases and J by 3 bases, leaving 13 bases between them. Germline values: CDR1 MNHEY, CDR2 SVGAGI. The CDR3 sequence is CASGAVDANEKLFF. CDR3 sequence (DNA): TGTGCCAGCGGGGCAGTCGACGCTAATGAAAAACTGTTTTTT.

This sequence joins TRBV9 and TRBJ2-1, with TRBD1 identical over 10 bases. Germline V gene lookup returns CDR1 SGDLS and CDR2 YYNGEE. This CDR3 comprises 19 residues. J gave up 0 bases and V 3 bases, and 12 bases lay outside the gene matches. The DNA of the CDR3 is TGTGCCAGCAGCGACCCGGGACAGGGGAGTAGGTTCTCCTACAATGAGCAGTTCTTC. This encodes CASSDPGQGSRFSYNEQFF.

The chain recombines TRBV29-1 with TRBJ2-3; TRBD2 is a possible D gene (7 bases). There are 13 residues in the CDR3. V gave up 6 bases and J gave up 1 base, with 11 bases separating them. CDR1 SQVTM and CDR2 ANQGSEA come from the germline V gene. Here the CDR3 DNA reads TGCAGCGTAGGGGGGGTGGGCACAGATACGCAGTATTTT. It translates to CSVGGVGTDTQYF.

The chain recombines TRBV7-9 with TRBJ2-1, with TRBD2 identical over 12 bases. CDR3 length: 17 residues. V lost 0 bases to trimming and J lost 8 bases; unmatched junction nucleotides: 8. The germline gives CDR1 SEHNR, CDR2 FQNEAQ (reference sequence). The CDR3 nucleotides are TGTGCCAGCAGCTTAGCCGCTAGCGGGAGGGGGATGGATGAGCAGTTCTTC. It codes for CASSLAASGRGMDEQFF.

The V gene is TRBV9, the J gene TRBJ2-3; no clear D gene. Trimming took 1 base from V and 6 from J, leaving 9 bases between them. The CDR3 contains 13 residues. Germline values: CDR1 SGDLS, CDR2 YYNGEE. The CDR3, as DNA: TGTGCCAGCAGCGTAAGTTGGCAGGATACGCAGTATTTT. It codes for CASSVSWQDTQYF.

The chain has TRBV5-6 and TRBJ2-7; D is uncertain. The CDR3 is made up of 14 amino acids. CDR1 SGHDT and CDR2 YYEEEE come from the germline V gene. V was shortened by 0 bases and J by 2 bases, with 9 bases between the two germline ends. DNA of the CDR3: TGTGCCAGCAGCTTGGTGTCGCGGACCTACGAGCAGTACTTC. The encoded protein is CASSLVSRTYEQYF.

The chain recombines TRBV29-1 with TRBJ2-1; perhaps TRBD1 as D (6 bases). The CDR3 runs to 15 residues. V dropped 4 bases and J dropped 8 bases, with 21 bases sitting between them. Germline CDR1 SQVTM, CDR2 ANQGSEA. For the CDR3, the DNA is TGCAGCGTTGCAGGGAACAGGGCCCGTAGTGATGAGCAGTTCTTC. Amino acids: CSVAGNRARSDEQFF.

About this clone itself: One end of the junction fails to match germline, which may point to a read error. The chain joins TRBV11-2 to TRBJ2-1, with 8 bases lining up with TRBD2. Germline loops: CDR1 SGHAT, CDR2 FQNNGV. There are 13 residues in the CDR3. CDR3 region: CASSLGFRGGQVF. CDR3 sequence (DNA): TGTGCCAGCAGCTTGGGTTTTCGGGGGGGCCAGGTCTTC.

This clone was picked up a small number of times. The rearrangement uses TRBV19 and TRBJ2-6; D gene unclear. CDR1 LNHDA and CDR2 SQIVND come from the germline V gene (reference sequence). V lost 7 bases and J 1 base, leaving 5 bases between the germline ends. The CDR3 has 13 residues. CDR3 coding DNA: TGTGCCAGTACAACTTCTGGGGCCAACGTCCTGACTTTC. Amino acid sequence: CASTTSGANVLTF.

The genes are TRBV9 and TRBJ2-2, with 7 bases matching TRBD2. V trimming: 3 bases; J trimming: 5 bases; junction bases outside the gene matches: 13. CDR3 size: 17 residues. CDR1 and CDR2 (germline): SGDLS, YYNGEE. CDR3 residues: CASSATGRGFITGELFF. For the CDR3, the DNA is TGTGCCAGCAGCGCCACGGGGCGGGGGTTCATAACCGGGGAGCTGTTTTTT.

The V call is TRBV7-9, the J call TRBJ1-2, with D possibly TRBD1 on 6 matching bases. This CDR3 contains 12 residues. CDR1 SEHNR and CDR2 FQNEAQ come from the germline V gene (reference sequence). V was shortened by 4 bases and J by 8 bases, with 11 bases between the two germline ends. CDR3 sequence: CASSSSTGGYTF. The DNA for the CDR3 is TGTGCCAGCAGCTCTAGCACAGGGGGCTACACCTTC.

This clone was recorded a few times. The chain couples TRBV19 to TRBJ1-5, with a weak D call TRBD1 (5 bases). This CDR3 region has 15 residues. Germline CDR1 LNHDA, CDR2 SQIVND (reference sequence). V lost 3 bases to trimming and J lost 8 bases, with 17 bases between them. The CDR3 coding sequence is TGTGCCAGTAGTATTAGGGACTACAAATCAGAGCCCCAGCATTTT. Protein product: CASSIRDYKSEPQHF.